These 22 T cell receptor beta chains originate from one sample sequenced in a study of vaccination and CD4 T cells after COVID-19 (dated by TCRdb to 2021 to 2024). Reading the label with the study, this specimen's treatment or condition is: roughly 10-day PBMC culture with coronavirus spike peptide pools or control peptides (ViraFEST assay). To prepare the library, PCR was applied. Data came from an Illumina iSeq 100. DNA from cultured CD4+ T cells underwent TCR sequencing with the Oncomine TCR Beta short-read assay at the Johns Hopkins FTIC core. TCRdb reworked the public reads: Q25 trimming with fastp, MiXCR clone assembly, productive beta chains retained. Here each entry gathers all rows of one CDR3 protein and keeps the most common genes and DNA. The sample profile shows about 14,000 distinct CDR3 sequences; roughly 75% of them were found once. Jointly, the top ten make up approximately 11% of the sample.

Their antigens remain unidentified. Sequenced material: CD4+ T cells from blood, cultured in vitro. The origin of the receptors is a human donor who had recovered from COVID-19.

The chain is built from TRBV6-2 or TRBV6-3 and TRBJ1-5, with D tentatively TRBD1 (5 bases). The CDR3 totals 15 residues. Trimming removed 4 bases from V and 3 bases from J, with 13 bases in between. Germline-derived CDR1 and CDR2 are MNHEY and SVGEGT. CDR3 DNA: TGTGCCAGCAGTTTGGGGCCAGGAGTCAATCAGCCCCAGCATTTT. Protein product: CASSLGPGVNQPQHF.

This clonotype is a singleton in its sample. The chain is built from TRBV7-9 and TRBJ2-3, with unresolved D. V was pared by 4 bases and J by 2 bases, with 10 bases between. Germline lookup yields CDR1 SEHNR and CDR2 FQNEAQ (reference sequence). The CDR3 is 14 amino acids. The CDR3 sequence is CASSSAANTDTQYF. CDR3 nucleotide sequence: TGTGCCAGCAGCTCCGCGGCTAACACAGATACGCAGTATTTT.

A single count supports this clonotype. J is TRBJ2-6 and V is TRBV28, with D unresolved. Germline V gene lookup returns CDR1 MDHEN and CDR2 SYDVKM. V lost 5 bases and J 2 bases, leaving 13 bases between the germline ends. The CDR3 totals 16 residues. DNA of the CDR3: TGTGCCAGCAGTCGAACCCCAGGCGCTGGGGCCAACGTCCTGACTTTC. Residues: CASSRTPGAGANVLTF.

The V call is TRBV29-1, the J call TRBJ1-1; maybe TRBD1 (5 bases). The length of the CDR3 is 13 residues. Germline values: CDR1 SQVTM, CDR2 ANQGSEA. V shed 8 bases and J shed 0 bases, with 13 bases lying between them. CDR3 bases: TGCAGCCACTCGGAGGGGTTGAACACTGAAGCTTTCTTT. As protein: CSHSEGLNTEAFF.

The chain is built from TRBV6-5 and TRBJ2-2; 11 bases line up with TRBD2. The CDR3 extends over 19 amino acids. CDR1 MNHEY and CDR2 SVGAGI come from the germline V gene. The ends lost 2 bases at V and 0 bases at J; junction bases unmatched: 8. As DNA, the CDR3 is TGTGCCAGCAGTTACAGGGTTAGCGGGAGGGGATCGAACACCGGGGAGCTGTTTTTT. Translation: CASSYRVSGRGSNTGELFF.

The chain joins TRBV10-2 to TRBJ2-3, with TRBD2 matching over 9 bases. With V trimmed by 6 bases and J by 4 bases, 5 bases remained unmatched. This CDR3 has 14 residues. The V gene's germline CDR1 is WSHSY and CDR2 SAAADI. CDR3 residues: CASSRGLASDTQYF. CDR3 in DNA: TGCGCCAGCAGCAGGGGACTAGCCTCAGATACGCAGTATTTT.

CDR3 sequence: CAWSVTSNFQETQYF. The CDR3 DNA follows: TGTGCCTGGAGTGTAACTAGTAACTTCCAAGAGACCCAGTACTTC. V gene TRBV30 combines with J gene TRBJ2-5, with D perhaps TRBD2 (5 bases). Trimming shortened V by 0 bases and J by 1 base, and 12 bases separated the two germline ends. The CDR3 has 15 amino acids. Germline loops: CDR1 GTSNPN, CDR2 SVGIG (reference sequence).

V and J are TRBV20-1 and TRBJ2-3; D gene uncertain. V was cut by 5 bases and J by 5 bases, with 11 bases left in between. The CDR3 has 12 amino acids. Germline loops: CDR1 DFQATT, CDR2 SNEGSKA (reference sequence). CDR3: CSAPRPIDTQYF. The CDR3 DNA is TGCAGTGCTCCCCGGCCTATAGATACGCAGTATTTT.

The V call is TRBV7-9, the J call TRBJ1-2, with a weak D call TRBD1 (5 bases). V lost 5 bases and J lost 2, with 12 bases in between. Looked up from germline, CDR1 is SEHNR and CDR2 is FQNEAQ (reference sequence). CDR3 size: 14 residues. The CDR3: CASSPRGGNYGYTF. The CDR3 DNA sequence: TGTGCCAGCAGCCCACGGGGGGGGAACTATGGCTACACCTTC.

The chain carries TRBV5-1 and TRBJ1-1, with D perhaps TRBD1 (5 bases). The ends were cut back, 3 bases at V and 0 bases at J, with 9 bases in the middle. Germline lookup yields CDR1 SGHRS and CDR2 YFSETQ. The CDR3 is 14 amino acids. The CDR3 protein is CASSWQTVNTEAFF. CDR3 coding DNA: TGCGCCAGCAGCTGGCAGACAGTGAACACTGAAGCTTTCTTT.

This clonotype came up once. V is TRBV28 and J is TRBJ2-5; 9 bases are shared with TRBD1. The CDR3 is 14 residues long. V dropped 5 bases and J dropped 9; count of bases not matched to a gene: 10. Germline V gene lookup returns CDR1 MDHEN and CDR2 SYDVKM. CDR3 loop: CASSQGQGKGAQYF. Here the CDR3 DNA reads TGTGCCAGCAGTCAGGGACAGGGAAAGGGGGCCCAGTACTTC.

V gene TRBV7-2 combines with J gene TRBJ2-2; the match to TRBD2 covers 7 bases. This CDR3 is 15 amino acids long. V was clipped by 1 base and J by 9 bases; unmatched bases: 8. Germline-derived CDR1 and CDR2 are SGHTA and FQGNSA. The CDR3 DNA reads TGTGCCAGCAGCTTAGATTACCAGGGAGGGCGGGAGCTGTTTTTT. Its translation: CASSLDYQGGRELFF.

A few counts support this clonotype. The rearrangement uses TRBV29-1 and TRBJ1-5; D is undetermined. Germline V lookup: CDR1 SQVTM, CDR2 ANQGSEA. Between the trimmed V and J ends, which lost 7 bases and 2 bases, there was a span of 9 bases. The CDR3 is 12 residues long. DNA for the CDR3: TGCAGCGCAGGAAACGGCAATCAGCCCCAGCATTTT. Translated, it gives CSAGNGNQPQHF.

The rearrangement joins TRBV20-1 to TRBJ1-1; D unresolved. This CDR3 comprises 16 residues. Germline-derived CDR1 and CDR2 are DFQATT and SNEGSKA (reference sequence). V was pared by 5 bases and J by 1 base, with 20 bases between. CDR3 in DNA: TGCAGTGCTCCACGGAATTACGTATTCCCGAACACTGAAGCTTTCTTT. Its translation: CSAPRNYVFPNTEAFF.

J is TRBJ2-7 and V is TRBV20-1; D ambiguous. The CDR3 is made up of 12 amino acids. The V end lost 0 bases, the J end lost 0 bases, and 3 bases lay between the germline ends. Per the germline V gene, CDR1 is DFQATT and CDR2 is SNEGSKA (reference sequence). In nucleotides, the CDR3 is TGCAGTGCTAGAGAGGACTCCTACGAGCAGTACTTC. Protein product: CSAREDSYEQYF.

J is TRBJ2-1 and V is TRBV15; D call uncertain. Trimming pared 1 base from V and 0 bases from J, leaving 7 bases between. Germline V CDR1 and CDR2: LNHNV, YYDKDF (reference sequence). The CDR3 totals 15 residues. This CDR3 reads CATSRGQTSYNEQFF. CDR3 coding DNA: TGTGCCACCAGCAGAGGGCAGACCTCCTACAATGAGCAGTTCTTC.

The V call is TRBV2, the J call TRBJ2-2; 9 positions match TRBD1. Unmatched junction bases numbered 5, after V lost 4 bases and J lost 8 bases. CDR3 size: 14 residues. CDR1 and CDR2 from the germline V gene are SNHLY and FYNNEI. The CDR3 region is CASSAQGAQGELFF. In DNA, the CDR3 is TGTGCCAGCAGTGCACAGGGGGCACAGGGGGAGCTGTTTTTT.

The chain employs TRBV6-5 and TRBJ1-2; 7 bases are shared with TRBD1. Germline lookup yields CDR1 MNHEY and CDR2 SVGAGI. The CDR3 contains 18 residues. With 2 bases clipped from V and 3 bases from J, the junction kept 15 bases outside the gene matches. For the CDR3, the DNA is TGTGCCAGCAGTTACCTGGGGCAGGGGGTATCTCGAGACTATGGCTACACCTTC. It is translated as CASSYLGQGVSRDYGYTF.

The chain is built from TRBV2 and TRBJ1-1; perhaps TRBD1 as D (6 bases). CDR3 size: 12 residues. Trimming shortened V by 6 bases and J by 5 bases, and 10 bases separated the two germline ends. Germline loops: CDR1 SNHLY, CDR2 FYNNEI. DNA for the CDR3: TGTGCCAGCAGAGGGGGGGGGACTGAAGCTTTCTTT. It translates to CASRGGGTEAFF.

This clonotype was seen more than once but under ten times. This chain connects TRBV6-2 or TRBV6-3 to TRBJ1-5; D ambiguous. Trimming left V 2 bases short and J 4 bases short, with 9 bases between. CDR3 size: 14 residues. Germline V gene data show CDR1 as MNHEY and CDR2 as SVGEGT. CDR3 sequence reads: CASSYGRRNQPQHF. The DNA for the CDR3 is TGTGCCAGCAGTTACGGCCGGAGGAATCAGCCCCAGCATTTT.

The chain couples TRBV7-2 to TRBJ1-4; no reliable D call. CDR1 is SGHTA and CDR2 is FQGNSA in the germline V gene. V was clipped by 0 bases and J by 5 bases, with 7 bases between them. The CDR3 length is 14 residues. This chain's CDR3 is CASSLARVNEKLFF. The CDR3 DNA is TGTGCCAGCAGCTTAGCGCGTGTAAATGAAAAACTGTTTTTT.

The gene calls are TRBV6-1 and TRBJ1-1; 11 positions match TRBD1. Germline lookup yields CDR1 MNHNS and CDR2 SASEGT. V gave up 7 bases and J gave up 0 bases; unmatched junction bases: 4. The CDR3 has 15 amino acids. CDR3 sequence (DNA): TGTGCCAGCAAAGGACAGGGGGCTTTGAACACTGAAGCTTTCTTT. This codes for CASKGQGALNTEAFF.